This T cell receptor beta chain was identified during a study of blood T cell repertoires in COVID-19. Study overall: COVID-19 samples collected from the United States, Italy and Spain covered acute and convalescent phases.

The trim removed 9 bases at V and 2 bases at J, leaving 6 bases unmatched. CDR3 length: 13 amino acids. Germline CDR1 and CDR2: SNHLY and FYNNEI. Per the authors' pipeline: For nucleated cells, counts were estimated from reference gene primer amplification. The assay was immunoSEQ multiplex PCR, and TCRdb's table has in-frame clones only and misses some. The V and J calls and clone size come from that table; D and trimming were worked out from the DNA. In the table there are roughly 190,000 clones, around 86% of which are singletons. This clone has a handful of counts. Sequencing input: peripheral blood. This TCR derives from a man in his 70s with acute or convalescent COVID-19. The chain recombines TRBV2 with TRBJ2-7; 8 bases align to TRBD1. CDR3 DNA: TGTGCCAGACGTGACAGGGGCACCTACGAGCAGTACTTC. This gives the protein CARRDRGTYEQYF.